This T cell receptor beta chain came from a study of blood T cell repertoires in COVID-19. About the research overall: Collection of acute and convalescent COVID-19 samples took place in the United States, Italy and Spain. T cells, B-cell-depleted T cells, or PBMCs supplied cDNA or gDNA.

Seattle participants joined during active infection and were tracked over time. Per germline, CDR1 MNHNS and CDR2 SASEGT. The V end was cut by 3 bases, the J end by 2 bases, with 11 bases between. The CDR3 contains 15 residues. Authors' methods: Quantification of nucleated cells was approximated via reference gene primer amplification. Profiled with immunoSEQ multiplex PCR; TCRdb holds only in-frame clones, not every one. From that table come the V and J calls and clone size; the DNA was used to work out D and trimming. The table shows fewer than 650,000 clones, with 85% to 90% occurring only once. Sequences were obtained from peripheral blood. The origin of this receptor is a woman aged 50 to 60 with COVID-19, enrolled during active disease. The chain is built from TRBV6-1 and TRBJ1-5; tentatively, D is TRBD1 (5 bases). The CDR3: CASSERQGGNQPQHF. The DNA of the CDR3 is TGTGCCAGCAGTGAGAGGCAGGGTGGCAATCAGCCCCAGCATTTT.